Listed below are T cell receptor beta chains from one sample, sequenced in a study of a mutant IDH1 vaccine in newly diagnosed glioma. Sequenced by immunoSEQ multiplex PCR; TCRdb stores in-frame clones only, minus some. The table has some 59,000 clones, roughly 80% seen once. Here the sequenced sample was PBMCs, taken from a glioma patient treated with radiotherapy, temozolomide or both. These receptors all come from a man younger than 30 with glioma. CDR3s leave out the opening cysteine and the closing phenylalanine or tryptophan.

>TRBV4-1|TRBJ1-5
ASSPVGGNQPQH
>TRBV5-1|TRBJ2-1
ASSLGGGQISYNEQF
>TRBV30|TRBJ1-2
AWSVPGYGYT
>TRBV30|TRBJ1-3
AWSVGGTGNTIY
>TRBV2|TRBJ1-3
ASSGRNGNTIY
>TRBV5-1|TRBJ1-4
ASSLGLREKLF
>TRBV7-9|TRBJ1-1
ASSLIAFEAF
>TRBV27|TRBJ2-5
ASSLRDYQETQY
>TRBV5-4|TRBJ1-6
ASSLGTGGWYNSPLH
>TRBV5-1|TRBJ1-2
ASSLNRGDGYT